This is a list of T cell receptor beta chains from one sample in a study of T cell repertoires in cytomegalovirus infection. Antigens of these TCRs are unknown. TCRdb re-called the reads with MiXCR, one entry per CDR3 protein. This sample has about 500,000 distinct CDR3 sequences; about 33% occur once, and the top ten carry 15% to 20%. The source was cultured PBMCs, collected from culture after CMV antigen stimulation. Source of these receptors: a human donor in good health (CMV status not recorded). Some clones in this sample may be carry-over from other donors' samples. Both conserved end residues are part of each CDR3.

V	J	CDR3
TRBV11-3	TRBJ2-1	CASSSRPGLANNEQFF
TRBV10-3	TRBJ2-3	CAIQANTDTQYF
TRBV4-2	TRBJ2-7	CASSQDPGRGPYEQYF
TRBV7-2	TRBJ1-2	CASSYTRGVEYGYTF
TRBV7-2	TRBJ2-6	CASKTWEANVLTF
TRBV7-2	TRBJ2-1	CASRELTSQRYNEQFF
TRBV7-9	TRBJ1-1	CASSTTGSEAFF
TRBV28	TRBJ2-7	CASRPDPPVADAYEQYF
TRBV20-1	TRBJ2-3	CSAPGLTSSDTQYF
TRBV7-2	TRBJ2-6	CASSLDLLDTQPGANVLTF
TRBV4-3	TRBJ1-2	CASSQDGGPFPTF
TRBV27	TRBJ2-5	CASSTIRSQAGETQYF
TRBV29-1	TRBJ2-1	CSVEKASGSYNEQFF
TRBV12-3/TRBV12-4	TRBJ1-2	CASRRGQGVNGYTF
TRBV20-1	TRBJ1-5	CSAWDRGVQPQHF
TRBV24-1	TRBJ2-5	CATSDKDRADETQYF
TRBV4-3	TRBJ2-1	CASSQTPGPLQFF
TRBV6-5	TRBJ2-2	CASSYSMSGTVTGELFF
TRBV18	TRBJ1-2	CASSLTGKRGYTF
TRBV7-8	TRBJ2-5	CASSLSGTSRETQYF
TRBV19	TRBJ1-2	CASSIDLGANNPRISYGYTF
TRBV19	TRBJ2-5	CASSVGTDLQETQYF
TRBV7-9	TRBJ1-6	CASSYTTSFSYNSPLHF
TRBV6-5	TRBJ1-1	CASSYRGHPEAFF
TRBV25-1	TRBJ2-3	CASSEYSVREDTQYF
TRBV19	TRBJ2-1	CASTSEGGVPWNEQFF
TRBV7-6	TRBJ1-1	CASRPSGDGAFGAFF
TRBV6-2/TRBV6-3	TRBJ2-5	CASRPTGTPIGAQYF
TRBV6-5	TRBJ1-3	CASRRTGFPGNTIYF
TRBV28	TRBJ1-5	CAANSGTGVNQPQHF
TRBV28	TRBJ2-3	CASSPWERAGSTDTQYF
TRBV6-5	TRBJ1-6	CASSPGGDNSPLHF
TRBV5-1	TRBJ2-5	CASWRNQETQYF
TRBV3-1	TRBJ2-1	CASSQGSGGPYNEQFF
TRBV6-6	TRBJ1-3	CASSPAGTGRNTIYF
TRBV20-1	TRBJ1-2	CSAIQMGGYTF
TRBV28	TRBJ1-6	CASSLGQGASPLHF
TRBV6-4	TRBJ1-1	CASREYLNTEAFF
TRBV11-2	TRBJ2-5	CASSSGTSGSGEETQYF
TRBV6-1	TRBJ1-1	CASRAGSTEAFF
TRBV12-3/TRBV12-4	TRBJ2-3	CASNTKTGELSTDTQYF
TRBV6-2/TRBV6-3	TRBJ1-1	CASNTGIYNEAFF
TRBV19	TRBJ2-5	CATSGTPQETQYF
TRBV7-8	TRBJ1-2	CASSLARTGFVYGYTF
TRBV7-3	TRBJ2-3	CASSFRGQNTDTQYF
TRBV12-3/TRBV12-4	TRBJ2-1	CASSRLAGGPYNEQFF